A single T cell receptor (beta chain) is shown here with its context. The data derive from a study of Ad26.COV2.S vaccination and SARS-CoV-2 variants. Across the study: Ad26.COV2.S, an intramuscular injection, was given once or twice 56 days apart.

Clones were read by immunoSEQ multiplex PCR, and TCRdb kept only the in-frame ones, dropping some. The table includes roughly 380,000 clones, around nine tenths detected once. CDR3 size: 15 residues. Trimming took off 5 bases at V and 7 bases at J, with 18 bases between the two ends. CDR1 is SGHAT, CDR2 FQNNGV, per germline. Described treatment: 15 to 20 received Ad26.COV2.S at low or high dose, single or two shots; about 5 received placebo; per-sample allocation not given. Sample collection was performed on day 63 after the first vaccine or placebo injection. The chain is built from TRBV11-2 and TRBJ2-1; TRBD1 is a possible D gene (5 bases). The starting material was peripheral blood, obtained in a trial of Ad26.COV2.S vaccine versus placebo. This sequence originates from a person aged 18-60 years who received the Ad26.COV2.S COVID-19 vaccine or a placebo. The CDR3 DNA is TGTGCCAGCAGCCCCAGGGCATTCCTGGGAAATGAGCAGTTCTTC. Translating it yields CASSPRAFLGNEQFF. Filled out from reference TRBV11-2 and TRBJ2-1, the complete variable domain reads EAGVAQSPRYKIIEKRQSVAFWCNPISGHATLYWYQQILGQGPKLLIQFQNNGVVDDSQLPKDRFSAERLKGVDSTLKIQPAKLEDSAVYLCASSPRAFLGNEQFFGPGTRLTVL.